In its sample, the clone carrying this TCR beta chain was seen once. These data are taken from a study of blood T cell repertoires in COVID-19. Study background: The samples span acute and convalescent COVID-19 from the United States, Italy and Spain.

The V end lost 2 bases, the J end lost 7 bases, and 14 bases lay between the germline ends. The germline V gene has CDR1 KGHSH and CDR2 LQKENI. The CDR3 length is 14 residues. Only in-frame clones appear in the TCRdb table, and some are missing; sequencing was by immunoSEQ multiplex PCR. The sample has about 240,000 clones, around 86% seen once. Across 20 to 25 US areas, participants ranged in age from about 18 to 100 years. The source of this sequence is a middle-aged woman with acute COVID-19. The rearrangement joins TRBV18 to TRBJ1-2; D is perhaps TRBD1 (5 bases). Input material: PBMCs or T cells enriched from blood (not recorded which). CDR3 residues: CASSPGIDSSGYTF. In DNA, the CDR3 is TGTGCCAGCTCACCAGGGATAGACAGTTCTGGCTACACCTTC.